This T cell receptor (beta chain) was recovered during a study of blood T cells in healthy people across ages. The table lists this clonotype with many counts. Its matching antigen is unknown. The use of a sample-barcoded 5' primer and a J-beta primer mix characterized a second PCR of about 7 to 12 cycles. One entry per CDR3 protein results from TCRdb running MiXCR on the 5' RACE reads. The sample contains roughly 1,300,000 distinct CDR3 sequences, around 59% of which appear only once. General study results and limits: With naive T cell percentage, TCR beta diversity showed a strong correlation.

The TCR was taken from a man aged 18 to 30 in good health. Input material: blood.

CDR3 in amino acids: CASSYGPYEQYF. For the CDR3, the DNA is TGTGCCAGCAGTTATGGACCCTACGAGCAGTACTTC. This chain connects TRBV6-2 or TRBV6-3 to TRBJ2-7; D is undetermined. Germline V gives CDR1 MNHEY, CDR2 SVGEGT. The CDR3 spans 12 residues. The V gene lost 3 bases and the J gene lost 2 bases, with 5 bases spanning the gap.